Here is one TCR beta chain with its context. The data were obtained in a study of blood T cell repertoires in COVID-19. During active infection, Seattle patients enrolled and were then monitored through disease. Generated by immunoSEQ multiplex PCR, the TCRdb table keeps only in-frame clones and is missing some. The table shows roughly 170,000 clones, with around nine tenths occurring only once. Germline V gene data show CDR1 as ENHRY and CDR2 as SYGVKD. The junction had 8 bases not matched to a gene; V was cut back by 6 bases and J by 2 bases. There are 15 residues in the CDR3. Specimen: peripheral blood. The receptor comes from a woman between 65 and 79 years old with COVID-19, enrolled during active disease. This chain connects TRBV10-3 to TRBJ2-7, with TRBD1 identical over 9 bases. CDR3 DNA sequence: TGTGCCATCAGGGACCCACGACAGGGGGCCTACGAGCAGTACTTC. It yields the protein CAIRDPRQGAYEQYF.